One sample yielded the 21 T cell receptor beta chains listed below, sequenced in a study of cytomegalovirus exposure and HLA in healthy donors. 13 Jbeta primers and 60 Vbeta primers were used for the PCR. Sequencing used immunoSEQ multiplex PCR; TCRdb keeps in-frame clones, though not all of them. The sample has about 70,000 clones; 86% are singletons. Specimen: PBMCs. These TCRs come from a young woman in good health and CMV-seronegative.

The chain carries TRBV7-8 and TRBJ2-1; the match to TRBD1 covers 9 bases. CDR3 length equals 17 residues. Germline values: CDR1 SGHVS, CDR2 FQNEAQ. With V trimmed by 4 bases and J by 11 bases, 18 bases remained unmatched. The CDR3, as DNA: TGTGCCAGCAGCTCCCTCCCGGGACAGGGAACCTACGACAAGCAGTTCTTC. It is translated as CASSSLPGQGTYDKQFF.

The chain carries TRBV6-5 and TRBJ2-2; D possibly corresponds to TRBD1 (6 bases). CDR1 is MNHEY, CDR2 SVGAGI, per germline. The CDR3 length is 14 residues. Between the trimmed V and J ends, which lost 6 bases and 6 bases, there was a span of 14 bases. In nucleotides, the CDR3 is TGTGCCAGCAGAATTACACCAGGGGCCGGGGAGCTGTTTTTT. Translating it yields CASRITPGAGELFF.

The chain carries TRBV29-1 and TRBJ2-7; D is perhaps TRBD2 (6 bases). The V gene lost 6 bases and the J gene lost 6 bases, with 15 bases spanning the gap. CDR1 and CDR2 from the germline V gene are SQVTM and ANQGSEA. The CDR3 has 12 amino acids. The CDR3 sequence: CSVAGLRSEQYF. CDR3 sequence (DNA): TGCAGCGTCGCGGGACTGAGGTCCGAGCAGTACTTC.

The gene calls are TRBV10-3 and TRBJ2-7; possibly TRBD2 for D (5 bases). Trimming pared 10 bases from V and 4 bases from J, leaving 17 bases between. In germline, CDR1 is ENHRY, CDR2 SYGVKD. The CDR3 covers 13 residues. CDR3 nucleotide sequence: TGTGCCACCGGTGCGGGCGGGCCTTACGAGCAGTACTTC. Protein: CATGAGGPYEQYF.

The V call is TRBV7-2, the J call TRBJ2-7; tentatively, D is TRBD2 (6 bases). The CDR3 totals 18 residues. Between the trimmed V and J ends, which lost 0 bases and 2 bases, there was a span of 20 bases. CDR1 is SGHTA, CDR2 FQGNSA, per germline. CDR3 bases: TGTGCCAGCAGCTTAGCGGAACTAGCTCCGGATACCGCCTACGAGCAGTACTTC. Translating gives CASSLAELAPDTAYEQYF.

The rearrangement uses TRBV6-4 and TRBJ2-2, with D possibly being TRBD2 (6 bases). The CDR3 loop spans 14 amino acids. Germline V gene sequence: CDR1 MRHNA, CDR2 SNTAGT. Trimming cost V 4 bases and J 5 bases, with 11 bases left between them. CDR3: CASSALAGTGELFF. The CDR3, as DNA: TGTGCCAGCAGTGCGTTGGCGGGGACCGGGGAGCTGTTTTTT.

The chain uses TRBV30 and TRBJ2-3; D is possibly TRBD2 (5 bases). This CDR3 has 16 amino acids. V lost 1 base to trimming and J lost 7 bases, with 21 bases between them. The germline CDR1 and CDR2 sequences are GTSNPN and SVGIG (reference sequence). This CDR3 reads CAWSAPLRRRSNTQYF. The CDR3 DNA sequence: TGTGCCTGGAGTGCCCCCCTCCGCCGGAGGTCGAATACGCAGTATTTT.

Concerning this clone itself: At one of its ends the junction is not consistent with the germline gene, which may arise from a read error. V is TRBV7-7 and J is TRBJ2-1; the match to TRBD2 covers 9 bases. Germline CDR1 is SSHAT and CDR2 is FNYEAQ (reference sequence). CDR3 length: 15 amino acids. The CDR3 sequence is CASSLGLAAYNEQFF. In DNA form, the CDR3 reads TGTGCTAGCAGCCTGGGACTAGCCGCCTACAATGAGCAGTTCTTC.

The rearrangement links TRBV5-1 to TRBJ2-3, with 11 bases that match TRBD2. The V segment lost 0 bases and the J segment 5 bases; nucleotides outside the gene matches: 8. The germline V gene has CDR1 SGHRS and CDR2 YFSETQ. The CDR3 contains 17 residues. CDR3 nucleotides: TGCGCCAGCAGCTTGGTCTTAGCGGGAGGGTCGGAAGATACGCAGTATTTT. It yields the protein CASSLVLAGGSEDTQYF.

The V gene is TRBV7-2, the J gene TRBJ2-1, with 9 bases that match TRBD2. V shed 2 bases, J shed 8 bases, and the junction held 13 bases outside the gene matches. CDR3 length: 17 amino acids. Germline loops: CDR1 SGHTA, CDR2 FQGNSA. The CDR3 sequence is CASSLTLSGSMAYEQFF. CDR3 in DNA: TGTGCCAGCAGCTTAACTCTTAGCGGGAGTATGGCGTATGAGCAGTTCTTC.

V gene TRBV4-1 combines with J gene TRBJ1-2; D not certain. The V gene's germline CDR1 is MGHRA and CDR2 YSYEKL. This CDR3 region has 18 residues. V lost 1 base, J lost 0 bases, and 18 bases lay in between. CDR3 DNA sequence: TGCGCCAGCAGCCAAGTGGTTATAGAGGGTTCGGCTAACTATGGCTACACCTTC. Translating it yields CASSQVVIEGSANYGYTF.

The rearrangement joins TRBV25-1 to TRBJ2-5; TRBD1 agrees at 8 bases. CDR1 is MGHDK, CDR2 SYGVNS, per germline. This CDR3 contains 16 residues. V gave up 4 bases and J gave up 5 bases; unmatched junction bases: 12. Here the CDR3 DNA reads TGTGCCAGCAGTGTACGGGGACGGACAGGGAGTGAGACCCAGTACTTC. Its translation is CASSVRGRTGSETQYF.

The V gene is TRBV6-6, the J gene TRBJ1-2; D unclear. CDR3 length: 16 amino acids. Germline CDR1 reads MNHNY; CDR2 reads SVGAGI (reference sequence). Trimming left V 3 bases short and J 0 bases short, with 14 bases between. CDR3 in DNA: TGTGCCAGCAGTTATCGGATGTTGGGAGCTAACTATGGCTACACCTTC. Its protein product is CASSYRMLGANYGYTF.

CDR3 sequence reads: CASSLGRGSGNQPQHF. The CDR3 nucleotides read TGTGCCAGCAGCTTAGGTAGAGGGAGCGGCAATCAGCCCCAGCATTTT. This chain joins TRBV7-9 and TRBJ1-5; D not certain. Trimming cost V 1 base and J 2 bases, with 12 bases left between them. This CDR3 is 16 amino acids long. Germline CDR1 is SEHNR and CDR2 is FQNEAQ (reference sequence). Variable domain in full (rest from reference TRBV7-9 and TRBJ1-5): DTGVSQNPRHKITKRGQNVTFRCDPISEHNRLYWYRQTLGQGPEFLTYFQNEAQLEKSRLLSDRFSAERPKGSFSTLEIQRTEQGDSAMYLCASSLGRGSGNQPQHFGDGTRLSIL.

The CDR3: CASSATSGSGQETQYF. CDR3 sequence (DNA): TGTGCCAGTAGCGCGACTAGCGGGAGCGGTCAAGAGACCCAGTACTTC. The rearrangement uses TRBV19 and TRBJ2-5; 12 nucleotides align to TRBD2. CDR3 length: 16 residues. The germline V gene encodes CDR1 LNHDA and CDR2 SQIVND (reference sequence). J gave up 2 bases and V 6 bases, and 7 bases lay outside the gene matches.

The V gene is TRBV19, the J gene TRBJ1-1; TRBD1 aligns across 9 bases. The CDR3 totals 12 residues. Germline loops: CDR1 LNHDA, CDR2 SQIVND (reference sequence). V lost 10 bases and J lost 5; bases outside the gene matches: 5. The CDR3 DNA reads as TGTGCCATCTCGACAGGGGGGACTGAAGCTTTCTTT. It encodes CAISTGGTEAFF.

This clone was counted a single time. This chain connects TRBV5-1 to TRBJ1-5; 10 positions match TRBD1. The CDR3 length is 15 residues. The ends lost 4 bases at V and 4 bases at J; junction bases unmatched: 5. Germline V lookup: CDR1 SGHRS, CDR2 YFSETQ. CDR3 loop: CASSAGQGTNQPQHF. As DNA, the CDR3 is TGCGCCAGCAGCGCGGGACAGGGGACGAATCAGCCCCAGCATTTT.

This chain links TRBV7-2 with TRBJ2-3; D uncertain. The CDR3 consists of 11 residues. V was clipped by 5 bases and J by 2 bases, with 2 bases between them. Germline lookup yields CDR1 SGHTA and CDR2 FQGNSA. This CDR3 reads CASSLTDTQYF. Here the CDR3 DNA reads TGTGCCAGCAGCCTCACAGATACGCAGTATTTT.

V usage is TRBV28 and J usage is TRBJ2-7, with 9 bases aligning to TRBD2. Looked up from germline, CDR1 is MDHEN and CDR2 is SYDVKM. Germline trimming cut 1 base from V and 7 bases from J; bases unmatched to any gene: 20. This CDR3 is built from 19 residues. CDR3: CASSLYTGDYSGSLREQYF. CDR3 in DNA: TGTGCCAGCAGTTTATATACAGGGGACTATAGCGGGAGTTTACGGGAGCAGTACTTC.

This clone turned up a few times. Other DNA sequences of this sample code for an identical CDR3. The CDR3 DNA is TGTGCCAGCAGCAGAACAGGATACGAGCAGTACTTC. Amino acids: CASSRTGYEQYF. The chain combines TRBV6-5 with TRBJ2-7; tentatively, D is TRBD1 (5 bases). Per the germline V gene, CDR1 is MNHEY and CDR2 is SVGAGI. Between the trimmed V and J ends, which lost 6 bases and 4 bases, there was a span of 10 bases. The CDR3 contains 12 residues.

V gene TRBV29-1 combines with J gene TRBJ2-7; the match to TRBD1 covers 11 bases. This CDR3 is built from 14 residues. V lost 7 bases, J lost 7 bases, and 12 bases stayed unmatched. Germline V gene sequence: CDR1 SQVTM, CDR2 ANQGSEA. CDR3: CSAEQGQGAGEQYF. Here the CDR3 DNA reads TGCAGCGCGGAGCAAGGACAGGGGGCGGGGGAGCAGTACTTC.